This passage covers 11 T cell receptor beta chains from one sample sequenced in a study of identical twins (dated by TCRdb to about 2016). Library preparation used 5' RACE. The sequencer listed for this sample is Illumina HiSeq 2000. The public reads were quality trimmed at Q25 with fastp and then assembled into clones with MiXCR by TCRdb, keeping productive beta chains. All rows with the same CDR3 protein become a single entry with the most common DNA and genes. Present in this sample are 500,000 to 600,000 distinct CDR3 sequences, less than 25% of which were seen just once. The ten biggest clones cover 0.75% to 0.95% of the sample. These data were likewise used in another study, on T cells expressing NK-cell markers.

The material sequenced was CD4+ T cells sorted from blood. These receptors were obtained from a woman aged 18-30 years in good health.

This clonotype was observed a handful of times. The V gene is TRBV20-1, the J gene TRBJ2-3, with D perhaps being TRBD1 or TRBD2 (5 bases each). This CDR3 contains 11 residues. Per germline, CDR1 DFQATT and CDR2 SNEGSKA (reference sequence). CDR3: CSLGRGNTQYF. Here the CDR3 DNA reads TGCAGCCTGGGGCGAGGGAATACGCAGTATTTT.

The chain employs TRBV7-9 and TRBJ2-7; D gene ambiguous. CDR3 length: 15 amino acids. Germline V gene sequence: CDR1 SEHNR, CDR2 FQNEAQ (reference sequence). Trimming left V 4 bases short and J 3 bases short, with 16 bases between. CDR3 nucleotide sequence: TGTGCCAGCAGCTCACGTGACCACGGCGGCTACGAGCAGTACTTC. Its protein is CASSSRDHGGYEQYF.

This clonotype was found a few times. J is TRBJ2-1 and V is TRBV20-1; 8 nucleotides align to TRBD1. The germline CDR1 and CDR2 sequences are DFQATT and SNEGSKA (reference sequence). The CDR3 totals 15 residues. V trimming: 6 bases; J trimming: 5 bases; junction bases outside the gene matches: 12. CDR3 loop: CSATTGGAFDNEQFF. DNA for the CDR3: TGCAGTGCAACTACAGGGGGAGCGTTCGACAATGAGCAGTTCTTC.

The chain carries TRBV9 and TRBJ2-5; 11 bases agree with TRBD1. Germline V gene sequence: CDR1 SGDLS, CDR2 YYNGEE. The CDR3 is made up of 15 amino acids. The J segment lost 5 bases and the V segment lost 3 bases, leaving 6 bases of the junction unmatched. The CDR3 sequence: CASSGGQGASETQYF. The DNA for the CDR3 is TGTGCCAGCAGCGGTGGACAGGGGGCCTCGGAGACCCAGTACTTC. Based on the CDR3 plus reference TRBV9 and TRBJ2-5, the full variable domain is DSGVTQTPKHLITATGQRVTLRCSPRSGDLSVYWYQQSLDQGLQFLIQYYNGEERAKGNILERFSAQQFPDLHSELNLSSLELGDSALYFCASSGGQGASETQYFGPGTRLLVL.

This clonotype was seen only a few times. This rearrangement joins TRBV12-3 or TRBV12-4 to TRBJ1-3; 8 bases are shared with TRBD1. The CDR3 length is 14 residues. With V trimmed by 4 bases and J by 7 bases, 6 bases remained unmatched. CDR3 nucleotide sequence: TGTGCCAGCAGTTCCCGGACAGGGCGGAACACCATATATTTT. It yields the protein CASSSRTGRNTIYF.

The chain has TRBV9 and TRBJ1-2; D is uncertain. This CDR3 is built from 14 residues. Deletions cut 4 bases from V and 2 bases from J, with 12 bases between. Germline loops: CDR1 SGDLS, CDR2 YYNGEE. DNA of the CDR3: TGTGCCAGCAGCCCAGAGGCACAGAACTATGGCTACACCTTC. Amino acids: CASSPEAQNYGYTF.

This sequence joins TRBV5-1 and TRBJ1-2; 7 nucleotides agree with TRBD1. The V and J ends lost 4 bases and 5 bases, in that order; junction bases with no gene match: 11. Germline loops: CDR1 SGHRS, CDR2 YFSETQ. This CDR3 has 15 amino acids. The CDR3 loop reads CASSTSSGQVYGYTF. CDR3 nucleotide sequence: TGCGCCAGCAGCACCAGCTCCGGACAGGTGTATGGCTACACCTTC.

The rearrangement uses TRBV15 and TRBJ2-3; TRBD2 agrees at 9 bases. Germline trimming cut 5 bases from V and 2 bases from J; bases unmatched to any gene: 14. CDR3 size: 18 residues. Germline V lookup: CDR1 LNHNV, CDR2 YYDKDF (reference sequence). The CDR3 reads CATSRGLAGRRTTDTQYF. The CDR3 coding sequence is TGTGCCACCAGCCGCGGGCTAGCGGGGCGTCGGACCACAGATACGCAGTATTTT.

This clonotype turned up a few times. One end of the junction does not line up with germline, which may come from a read error. The genes are TRBV27 and TRBJ2-5; 9 bases agree with TRBD2. Germline values: CDR1 MNHEY, CDR2 SMNVEV (reference sequence). The CDR3 has 15 residues. The CDR3 DNA reads TGTGCCAGCAGTTTACGGCCTAGCGGGGACGGGCAAGAGACGTTC. Its translation is CASSLRPSGDGQETF.

The chain combines TRBV23-1 with TRBJ2-7; TRBD1 matches 7 bases. Being an ORF, TRBV23-1 has a function that is uncertain. This CDR3 spans 14 amino acids. Trimming removed 0 bases from V and 6 bases from J; junction bases left unmatched: 5. The DNA of the CDR3 is TGCGCCAGCAGTCAATCGTACAGGGGACGCGAGCAGTACTTC. This translates into CASSQSYRGREQYF.

This clonotype has only a few counts. This rearrangement joins TRBV20-1 to TRBJ2-1, with D possibly being TRBD2 (5 bases). CDR1 and CDR2 from the germline V gene are DFQATT and SNEGSKA (reference sequence). CDR3 length: 13 amino acids. Trimming took off 5 bases at V and 5 bases at J, with 13 bases between the two ends. The CDR3 DNA reads TGCAGTGCTGAAGCGGACCGAGACAATGAGCAGTTCTTC. Translated, it gives CSAEADRDNEQFF.